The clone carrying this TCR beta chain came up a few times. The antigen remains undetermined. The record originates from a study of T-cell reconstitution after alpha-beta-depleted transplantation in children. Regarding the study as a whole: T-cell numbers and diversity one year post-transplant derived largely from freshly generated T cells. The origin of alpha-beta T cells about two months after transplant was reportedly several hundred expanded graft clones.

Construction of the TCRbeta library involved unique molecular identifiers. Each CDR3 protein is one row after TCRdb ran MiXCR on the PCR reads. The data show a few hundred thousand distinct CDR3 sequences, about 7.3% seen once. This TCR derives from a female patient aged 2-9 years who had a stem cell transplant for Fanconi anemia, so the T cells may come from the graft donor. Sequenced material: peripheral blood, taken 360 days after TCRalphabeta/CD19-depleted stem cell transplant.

The CDR3 DNA reads as TGCAGTGCTAGAGATGGGCGACAAGTGCCCTCCTACGAGCAGTACTTC. Residues: CSARDGRQVPSYEQYF. The J gene is TRBJ2-7, the V gene TRBV20-1; D unresolved. In germline, CDR1 is DFQATT, CDR2 SNEGSKA (reference sequence). CDR3 length: 16 amino acids. V was clipped by 0 bases and J by 0 bases, with 15 bases between them.